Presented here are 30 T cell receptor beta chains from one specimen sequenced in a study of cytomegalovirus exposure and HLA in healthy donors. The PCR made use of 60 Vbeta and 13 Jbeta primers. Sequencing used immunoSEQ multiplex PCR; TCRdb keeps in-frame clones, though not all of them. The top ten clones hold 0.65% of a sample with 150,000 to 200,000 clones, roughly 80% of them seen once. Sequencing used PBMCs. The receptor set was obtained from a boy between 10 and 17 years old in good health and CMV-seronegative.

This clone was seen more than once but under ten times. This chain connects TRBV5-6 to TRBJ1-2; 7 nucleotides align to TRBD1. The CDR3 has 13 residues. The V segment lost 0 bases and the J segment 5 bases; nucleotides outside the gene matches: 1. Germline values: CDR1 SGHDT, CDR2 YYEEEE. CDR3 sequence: CASSLDRGYGYTF. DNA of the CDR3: TGTGCCAGCAGCTTGGACAGGGGTTATGGCTACACCTTC.

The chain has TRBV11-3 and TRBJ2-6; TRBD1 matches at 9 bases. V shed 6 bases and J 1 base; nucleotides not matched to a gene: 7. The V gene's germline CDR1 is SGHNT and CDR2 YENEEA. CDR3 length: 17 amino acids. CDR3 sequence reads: CASRSRDRESGANVLTF. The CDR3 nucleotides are TGTGCCAGCAGGAGCCGGGACAGGGAATCTGGGGCCAACGTCCTGACTTTC.

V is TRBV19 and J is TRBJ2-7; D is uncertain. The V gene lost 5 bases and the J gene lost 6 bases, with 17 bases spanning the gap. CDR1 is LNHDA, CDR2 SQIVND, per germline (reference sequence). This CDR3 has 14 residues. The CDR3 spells CASSSQTTPLEQYF. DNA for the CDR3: TGTGCCAGTAGTTCGCAGACAACCCCACTCGAGCAGTACTTC.

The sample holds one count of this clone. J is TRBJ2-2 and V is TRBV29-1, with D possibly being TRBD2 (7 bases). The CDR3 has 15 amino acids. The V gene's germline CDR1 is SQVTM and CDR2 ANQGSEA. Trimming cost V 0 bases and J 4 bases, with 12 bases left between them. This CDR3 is CSVEDLGGGTGELFF. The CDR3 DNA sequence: TGCAGCGTTGAAGATCTGGGAGGGGGCACCGGGGAGCTGTTTTTT.

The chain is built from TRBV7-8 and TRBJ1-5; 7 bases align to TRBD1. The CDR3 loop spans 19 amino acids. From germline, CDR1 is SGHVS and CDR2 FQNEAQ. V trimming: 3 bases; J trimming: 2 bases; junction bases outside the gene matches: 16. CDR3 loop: CASSFYGRGVQGGNQPQHF. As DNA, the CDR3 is TGTGCCAGCAGCTTTTACGGCAGGGGAGTCCAGGGGGGCAATCAGCCCCAGCATTTT.

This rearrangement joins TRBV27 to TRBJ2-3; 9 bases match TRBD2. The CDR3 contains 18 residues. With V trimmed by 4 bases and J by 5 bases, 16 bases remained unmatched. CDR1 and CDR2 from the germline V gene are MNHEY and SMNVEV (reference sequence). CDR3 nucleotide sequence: TGTGCCAGCAGTTCTCGAGGGCGGGAGGGCCGTGAAAGAGATACGCAGTATTTT. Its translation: CASSSRGREGRERDTQYF.

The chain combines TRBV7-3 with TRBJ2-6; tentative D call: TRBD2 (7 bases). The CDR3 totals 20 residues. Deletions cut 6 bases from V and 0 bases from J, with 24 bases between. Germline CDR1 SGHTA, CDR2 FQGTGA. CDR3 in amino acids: CASSPTGGPGLTSGANVLTF. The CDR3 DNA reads TGTGCCAGCAGTCCTACCGGGGGGCCGGGACTTACCTCTGGGGCCAACGTCCTGACTTTC.

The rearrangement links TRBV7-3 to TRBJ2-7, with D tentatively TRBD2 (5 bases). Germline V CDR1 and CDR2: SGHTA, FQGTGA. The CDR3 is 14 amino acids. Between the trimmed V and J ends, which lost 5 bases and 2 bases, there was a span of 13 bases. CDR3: CASSREGIPYEQYF. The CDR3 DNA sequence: TGTGCCAGCAGCCGAGAGGGAATCCCCTACGAGCAGTACTTC.

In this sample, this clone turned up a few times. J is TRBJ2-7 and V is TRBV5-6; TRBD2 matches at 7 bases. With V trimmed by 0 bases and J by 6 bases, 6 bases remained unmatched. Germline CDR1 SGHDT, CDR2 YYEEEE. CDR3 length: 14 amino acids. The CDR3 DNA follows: TGTGCCAGCAGCTTGGTAGGACTAGTAGTCGAGCAGTACTTC. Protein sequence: CASSLVGLVVEQYF.

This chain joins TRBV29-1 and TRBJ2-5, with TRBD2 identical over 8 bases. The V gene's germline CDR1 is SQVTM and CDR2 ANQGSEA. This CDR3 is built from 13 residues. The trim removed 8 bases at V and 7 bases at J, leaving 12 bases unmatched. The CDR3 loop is CSYSGLALGTQYF. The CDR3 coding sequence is TGCAGCTACTCCGGACTAGCTCTAGGGACCCAGTACTTC.

The CDR3 sequence: CAWSVRDRKGQAFF. The CDR3 DNA sequence: TGTGCCTGGAGTGTACGGGATCGGAAAGGGCAAGCTTTCTTT. The rearrangement uses TRBV30 and TRBJ1-1, with no clear D. The CDR3 length is 14 residues. The germline gives CDR1 GTSNPN, CDR2 SVGIG (reference sequence). The V and J ends lost 0 bases and 9 bases respectively, with 17 bases between them.

CDR3 sequence (DNA): TGTGCCAGCACCTCGGACAGGGTTAATGAAAAACTGTTTTTT. Translation: CASTSDRVNEKLFF. The genes are TRBV7-2 and TRBJ1-4; 8 bases are shared with TRBD1. The V and J ends lost 7 bases and 4 bases, in that order; junction bases with no gene match: 5. This CDR3 has 14 residues. Germline V gene sequence: CDR1 SGHTA, CDR2 FQGNSA.

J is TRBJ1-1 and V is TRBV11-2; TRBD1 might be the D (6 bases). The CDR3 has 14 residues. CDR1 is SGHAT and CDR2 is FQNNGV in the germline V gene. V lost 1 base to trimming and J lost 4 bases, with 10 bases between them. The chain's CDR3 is CASSLARRGTEAFF. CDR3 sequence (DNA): TGTGCCAGCAGCTTAGCCCGCAGGGGCACTGAAGCTTTCTTT.

The CDR3 protein is CASSGTGDTDTQYF. CDR3 bases: TGTGCCAGTAGCGGGACAGGGGACACAGATACGCAGTATTTT. The V and J genes are TRBV19 and TRBJ2-3; TRBD1 matches 10 bases. CDR3 length: 14 residues. The germline gives CDR1 LNHDA, CDR2 SQIVND (reference sequence). V lost 6 bases to trimming and J lost 2 bases; unmatched junction nucleotides: 2.

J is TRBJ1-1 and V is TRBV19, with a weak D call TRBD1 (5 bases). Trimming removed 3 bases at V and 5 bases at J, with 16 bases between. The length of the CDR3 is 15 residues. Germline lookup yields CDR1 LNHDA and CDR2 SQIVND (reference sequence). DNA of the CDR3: TGTGCCAGTAGTATCTCTGACACCCCAGGGACTGAAGCTTTCTTT. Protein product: CASSISDTPGTEAFF.

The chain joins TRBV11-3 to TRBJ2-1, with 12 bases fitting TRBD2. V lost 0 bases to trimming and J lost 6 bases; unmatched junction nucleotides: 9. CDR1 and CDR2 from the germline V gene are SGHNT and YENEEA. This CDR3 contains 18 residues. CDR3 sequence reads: CASSLDLPLAGGSNEQFF. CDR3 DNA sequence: TGTGCCAGCAGCTTAGATCTCCCACTAGCGGGAGGATCCAATGAGCAGTTCTTC.

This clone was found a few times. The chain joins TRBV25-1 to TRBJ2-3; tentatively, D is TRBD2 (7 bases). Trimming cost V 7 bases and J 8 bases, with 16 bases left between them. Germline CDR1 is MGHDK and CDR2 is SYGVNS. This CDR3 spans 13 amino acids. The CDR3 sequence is CASTGQSGGTQYF. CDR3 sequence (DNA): TGTGCCAGCACTGGACAGTCGGGGGGTACGCAGTATTTT.

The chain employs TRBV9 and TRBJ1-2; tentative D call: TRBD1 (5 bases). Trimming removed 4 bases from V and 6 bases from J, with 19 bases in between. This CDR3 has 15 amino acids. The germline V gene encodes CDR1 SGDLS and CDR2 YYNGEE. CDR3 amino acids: CASSPYGRGGNGYTF. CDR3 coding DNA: TGTGCCAGCAGCCCGTATGGTCGGGGGGGAAATGGCTACACCTTC.

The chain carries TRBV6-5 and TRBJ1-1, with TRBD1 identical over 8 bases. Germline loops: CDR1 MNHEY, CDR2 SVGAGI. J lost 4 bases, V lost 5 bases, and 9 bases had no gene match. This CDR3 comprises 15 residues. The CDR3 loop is CASSVDRGRGTEAFF. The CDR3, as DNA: TGTGCCAGCAGTGTTGACAGGGGCCGCGGCACTGAAGCTTTCTTT.

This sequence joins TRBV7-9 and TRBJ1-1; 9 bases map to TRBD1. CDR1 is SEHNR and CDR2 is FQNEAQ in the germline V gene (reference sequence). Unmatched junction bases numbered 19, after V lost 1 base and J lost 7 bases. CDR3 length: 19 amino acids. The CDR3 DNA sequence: TGTGCCAGCAGCTTAGAACTGGAGGGGACAGGGCCCGTGGGGGGTGAAGCTTTCTTT. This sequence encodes CASSLELEGTGPVGGEAFF.

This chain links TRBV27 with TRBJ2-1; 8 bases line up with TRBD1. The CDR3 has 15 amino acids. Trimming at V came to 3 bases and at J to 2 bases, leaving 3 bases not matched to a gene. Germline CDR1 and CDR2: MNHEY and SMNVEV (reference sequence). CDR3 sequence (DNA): TGTGCCAGCAGTTTCAGGGGGCGAACCTACAATGAGCAGTTCTTC. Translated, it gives CASSFRGRTYNEQFF.

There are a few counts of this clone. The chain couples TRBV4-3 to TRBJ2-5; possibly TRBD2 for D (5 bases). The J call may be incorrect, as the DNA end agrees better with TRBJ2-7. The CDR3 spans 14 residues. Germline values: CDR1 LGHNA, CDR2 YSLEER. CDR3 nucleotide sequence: TGCGCCAGCAGCCACGCCCGGGGATCCTACGAGCAGTACTTC. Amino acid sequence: CASSHARGSYEQYF.

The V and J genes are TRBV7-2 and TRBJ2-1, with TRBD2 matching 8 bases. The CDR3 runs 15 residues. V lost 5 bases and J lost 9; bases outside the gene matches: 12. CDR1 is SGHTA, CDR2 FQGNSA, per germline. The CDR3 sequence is CASSQTGRAEGEQFF. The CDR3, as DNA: TGTGCCAGCAGCCAAACCGGGAGGGCCGAGGGTGAGCAGTTCTTC.

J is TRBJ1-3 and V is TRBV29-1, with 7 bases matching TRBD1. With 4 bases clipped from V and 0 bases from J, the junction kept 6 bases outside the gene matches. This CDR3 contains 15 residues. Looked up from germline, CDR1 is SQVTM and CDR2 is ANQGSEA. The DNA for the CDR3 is TGCAGCGTTGTAGTCAGGGGGTTCTCTGGAAACACCATATATTTT. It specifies CSVVVRGFSGNTIYF.

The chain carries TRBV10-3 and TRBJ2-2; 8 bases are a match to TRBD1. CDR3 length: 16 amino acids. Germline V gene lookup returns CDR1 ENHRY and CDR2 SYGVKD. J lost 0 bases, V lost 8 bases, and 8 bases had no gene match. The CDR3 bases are TGTGCCATCCTGATCTCGGACAGGGCGAACACCGGGGAGCTGTTTTTT. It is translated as CAILISDRANTGELFF.

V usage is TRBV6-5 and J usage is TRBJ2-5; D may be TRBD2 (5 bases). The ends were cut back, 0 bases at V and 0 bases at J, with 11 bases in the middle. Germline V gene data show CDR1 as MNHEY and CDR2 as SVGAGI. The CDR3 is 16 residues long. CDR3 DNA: TGTGCCAGCAGTTACTCAAGCGGTTGGTACCAAGAGACCCAGTACTTC. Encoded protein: CASSYSSGWYQETQYF.

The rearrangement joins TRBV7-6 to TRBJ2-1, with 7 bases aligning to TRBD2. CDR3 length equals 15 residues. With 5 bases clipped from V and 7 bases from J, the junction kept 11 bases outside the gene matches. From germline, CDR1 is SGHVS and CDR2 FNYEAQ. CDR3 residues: CASSVDWTRGNEQFF. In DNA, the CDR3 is TGTGCCAGCAGCGTGGACTGGACTAGAGGGAATGAGCAGTTCTTC.

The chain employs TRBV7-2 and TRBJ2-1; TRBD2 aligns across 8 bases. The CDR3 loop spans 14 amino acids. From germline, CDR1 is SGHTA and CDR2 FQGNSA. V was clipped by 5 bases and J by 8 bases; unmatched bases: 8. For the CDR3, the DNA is TGTGCCAGCAGCCCCCGGGGGGGCCGGGATGAGCAGTTCTTC. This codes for CASSPRGGRDEQFF.

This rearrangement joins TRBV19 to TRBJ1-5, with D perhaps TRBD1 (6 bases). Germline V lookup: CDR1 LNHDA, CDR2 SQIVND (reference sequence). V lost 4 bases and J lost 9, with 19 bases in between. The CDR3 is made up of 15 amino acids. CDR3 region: CASSKRDRSFGPQHF. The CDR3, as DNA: TGTGCCAGTAGTAAACGCGACAGGAGTTTCGGGCCCCAGCATTTT.

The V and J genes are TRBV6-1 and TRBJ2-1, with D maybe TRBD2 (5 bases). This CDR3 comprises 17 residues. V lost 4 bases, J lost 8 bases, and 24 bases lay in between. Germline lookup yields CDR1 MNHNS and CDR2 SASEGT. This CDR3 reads CASSGSLEGYLRDEQFF. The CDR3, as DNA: TGTGCCAGCAGTGGTAGTCTCGAGGGTTATCTCAGAGATGAGCAGTTCTTC.